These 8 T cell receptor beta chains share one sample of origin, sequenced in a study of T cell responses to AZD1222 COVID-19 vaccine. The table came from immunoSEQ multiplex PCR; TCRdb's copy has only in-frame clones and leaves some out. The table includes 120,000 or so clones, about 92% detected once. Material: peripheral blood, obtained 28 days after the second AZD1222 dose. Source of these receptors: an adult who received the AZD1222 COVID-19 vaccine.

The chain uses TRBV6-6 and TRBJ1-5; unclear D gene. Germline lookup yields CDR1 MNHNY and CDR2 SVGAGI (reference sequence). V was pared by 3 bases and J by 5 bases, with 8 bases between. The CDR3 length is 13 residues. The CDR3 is CASSYRRDQPQHF. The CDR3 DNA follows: TGTGCCAGCAGTTATCGGCGGGATCAGCCCCAGCATTTT.

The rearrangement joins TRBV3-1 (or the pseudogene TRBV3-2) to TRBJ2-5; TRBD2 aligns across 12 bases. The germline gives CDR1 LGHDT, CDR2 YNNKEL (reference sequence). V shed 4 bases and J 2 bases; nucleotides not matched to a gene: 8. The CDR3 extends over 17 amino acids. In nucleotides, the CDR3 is TGTGCCAGCAGCCTTGGAGCGCTAGCGGGGGGGCAAGAGACCCAGTACTTC. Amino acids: CASSLGALAGGQETQYF.

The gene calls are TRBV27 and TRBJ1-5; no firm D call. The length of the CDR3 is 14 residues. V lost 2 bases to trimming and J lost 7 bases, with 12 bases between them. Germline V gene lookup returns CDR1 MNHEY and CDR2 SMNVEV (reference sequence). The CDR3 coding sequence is TGTGCCAGCAGTTTAATACCCGGGGAACAGCCCCAGCATTTT. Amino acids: CASSLIPGEQPQHF.

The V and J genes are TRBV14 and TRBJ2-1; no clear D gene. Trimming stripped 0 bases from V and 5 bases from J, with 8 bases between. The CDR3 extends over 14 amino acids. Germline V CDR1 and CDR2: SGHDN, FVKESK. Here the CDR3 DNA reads TGTGCCAGCAGCCAAGAAATATCTCACAATGAGCAGTTCTTC. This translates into CASSQEISHNEQFF.

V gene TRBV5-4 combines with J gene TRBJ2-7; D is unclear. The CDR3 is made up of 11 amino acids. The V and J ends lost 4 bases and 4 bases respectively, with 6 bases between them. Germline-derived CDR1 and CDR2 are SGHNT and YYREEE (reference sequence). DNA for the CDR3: TGTGCCAGCAGCGCCAATTACGAGCAGTACTTC. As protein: CASSANYEQYF.

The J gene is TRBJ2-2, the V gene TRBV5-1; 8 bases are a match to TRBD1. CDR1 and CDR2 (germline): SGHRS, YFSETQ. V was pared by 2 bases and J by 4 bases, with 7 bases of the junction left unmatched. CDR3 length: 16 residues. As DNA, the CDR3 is TGCGCCAGCAGCTTACTCCAGGGGGCGGGCACCGGGGAGCTGTTTTTT. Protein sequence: CASSLLQGAGTGELFF. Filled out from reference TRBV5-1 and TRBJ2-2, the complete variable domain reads KAGVTQTPRYLIKTRGQQVTLSCSPISGHRSVSWYQQTPGQGLQFLFEYFSETQRNKGNFPGRFSGRQFSNSRSEMNVSTLELGDSALYLCASSLLQGAGTGELFFGEGSRLTVL.

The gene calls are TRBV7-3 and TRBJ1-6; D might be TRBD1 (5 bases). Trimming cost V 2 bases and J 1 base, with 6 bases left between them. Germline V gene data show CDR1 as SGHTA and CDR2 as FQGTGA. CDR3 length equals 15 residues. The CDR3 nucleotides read TGTGCCAGCAGCTTAGACAGTTCCTATAATTCACCCCTCCACTTT. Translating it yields CASSLDSSYNSPLHF.

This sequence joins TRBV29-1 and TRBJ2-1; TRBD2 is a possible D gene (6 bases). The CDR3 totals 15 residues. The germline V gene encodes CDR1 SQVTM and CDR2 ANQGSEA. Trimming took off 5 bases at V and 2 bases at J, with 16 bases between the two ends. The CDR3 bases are TGCAGCGTTTGCCCCTTAGCGGAGACCTACAATGAGCAGTTCTTC. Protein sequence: CSVCPLAETYNEQFF.